This T cell receptor (beta chain) was sequenced during a study of T cells in Graves' hyperthyroidism and ophthalmopathy. The CDR3 totals 15 residues. Germline loops: CDR1 SNHLY, CDR2 FYNNEI. The junction had 9 bases not matched to a gene; V was cut back by 7 bases and J by 6 bases. Using RNA transcripts as the source, TCR beta CDR3 regions were amplified. In the first-round RT-PCR of the TCR CDR3, the HTBI primer set was used. TCRdb reanalysed the multiplex PCR reads using MiXCR and keeps one entry per CDR3 protein. The data hold around 490,000 distinct CDR3 sequences, with 20% observed a single time. Findings and limits, study-wide: Blood shared most expanded thyroid clonotypes above 0.001.

Duration under 3 months, a NOSPECS grade of at least 4, and a Clinical Activity Score of at least 3 characterized the ophthalmopathy patients. This clonotype was seen repeatedly, ten times or more. Its specificity is not known. Sequencing input: blood. The chain has TRBV2 and TRBJ2-1; TRBD2 matches 10 bases. The clonotype was recovered from a man in his forties with Graves' ophthalmopathy. The CDR3 DNA sequence: TGTGCCAGCACCCTGGGGCTAGCGGGAGTCAATGAGCAGTTCTTC. As protein: CASTLGLAGVNEQFF.